The present T cell receptor beta chain was sequenced within a study of blood T cell repertoires in COVID-19. Looking at the study overall: Samples of COVID-19 (acute and convalescent) were obtained from the United States, Italy and Spain.

V was clipped by 4 bases and J by 4 bases; unmatched bases: 5. Germline V CDR1 and CDR2: SGHRS, YFSETQ. The CDR3 has 15 amino acids. Authors' processing steps: Reference gene primer amplification yielded estimated nucleated cell counts. The protocol was immunoSEQ multiplex PCR, while the TCRdb copy is restricted to in-frame clones and leaves out a portion. The V and J calls and clone size are taken from that table; D and trimming were inferred from the DNA. The sample has tens of thousands of clones; roughly 84% are singletons. The chain carries TRBV5-1 and TRBJ2-3, with TRBD1 matching over 11 bases. The receptor was isolated from a human donor in a cohort sampled during active COVID-19. The source material was peripheral blood. The CDR3 DNA is TGCGCCAGCAGCGCCGGGACAGGGGGTCCAGATACGCAGTATTTT. It is translated as CASSAGTGGPDTQYF.